This entry lists 14 T cell receptor beta chains sequenced from one sample in a study of T cells after yellow fever vaccination. Each CDR3 protein is one row after TCRdb ran MiXCR on the 5' RACE reads. The sample shows about 68,000 distinct CDR3 sequences, under 8% of them seen only once. The sequencing here drew on CD8+ T cells sorted from PBMCs, taken roughly seven weeks after the first yellow fever vaccination. These receptors all stem from a man younger than 35 who received the YFV17D yellow fever vaccine.

In this sample, this clonotype turned up many times. The rearrangement joins TRBV15 to TRBJ2-3, with 13 bases matching TRBD2. Per the germline V gene, CDR1 is LNHNV and CDR2 is YYDKDF (reference sequence). J gave up 4 bases and V 5 bases, and 6 bases lay outside the gene matches. The CDR3 has 16 amino acids. This CDR3 is CATSFGTSGVSDTQYF. The CDR3 nucleotides are TGTGCCACCAGCTTCGGGACTAGCGGGGTTTCAGATACGCAGTATTTT. Drawing the rest from reference TRBV15 and TRBJ2-3, the complete variable domain is DAMVIQNPRYQVTQFGKPVTLSCSQTLNHNVMYWYQQKSSQAPKLLFHYYDKDFNNEADTPDNFQSRRPNTSFCFLDIRSPGLGDTAMYLCATSFGTSGVSDTQYFGPGTRLTVL.

The V gene is TRBV4-2, the J gene TRBJ2-7; 7 bases line up with TRBD1. V shed 4 bases, J shed 2 bases, and the junction held 8 bases outside the gene matches. Germline CDR1 is LGHNA and CDR2 is YNFKEQ. This CDR3 comprises 15 residues. The CDR3 is CASSPAGTETYEQYF. The CDR3 DNA sequence: TGTGCCAGCAGCCCCGCCGGGACAGAGACCTACGAGCAGTACTTC.

The V and J genes are TRBV4-1 and TRBJ2-5; TRBD2 might be the D (6 bases). This CDR3 has 17 amino acids. V gave up 3 bases and J gave up 4 bases, with 21 bases separating them. CDR1 MGHRA and CDR2 YSYEKL come from the germline V gene. In DNA, the CDR3 is TGCGCCAGCAGCCATGAACCTCCCGCGACTAGACCAGAGACCCAGTACTTC. Translating it yields CASSHEPPATRPETQYF.

This clonotype was detected many times. The V call is TRBV29-1, the J call TRBJ2-6; TRBD1 might be the D (6 bases). Germline lookup yields CDR1 SQVTM and CDR2 ANQGSEA. V was clipped by 7 bases and J by 4 bases, with 14 bases between them. The CDR3 runs 14 residues. This CDR3 is CSARTGSGANVLTF. The CDR3 nucleotides read TGCAGCGCTCGCACAGGGTCCGGGGCCAACGTCCTGACTTTC.

This chain uses TRBV7-2 with TRBJ1-4; no reliable D call. Looked up from germline, CDR1 is SGHTA and CDR2 is FQGNSA. CDR3 length: 14 residues. Trimming took off 2 bases at V and 8 bases at J, with 12 bases between the two ends. The CDR3 here is CASSLRAGYEKLFF. CDR3 sequence (DNA): TGTGCCAGCAGCTTAAGGGCGGGATACGAAAAACTGTTTTTT.

The chain has TRBV12-3 or TRBV12-4 and TRBJ2-3, with 8 bases lining up with TRBD2. The CDR3 loop spans 13 amino acids. V dropped 11 bases and J dropped 1; count of bases not matched to a gene: 5. The chain's CDR3 is CAPPAGGTDTQYF. CDR3 coding DNA: TGTGCCCCCCCAGCGGGGGGCACAGATACGCAGTATTTT.

This clonotype was observed a few times. The chain carries TRBV2 and TRBJ2-7, with TRBD2 matching 7 bases. This CDR3 comprises 11 residues. V dropped 8 bases and J dropped 4; count of bases not matched to a gene: 2. Germline CDR1 SNHLY, CDR2 FYNNEI. CDR3 nucleotide sequence: TGTGCCAGCGAACTAGCGTACGAGCAGTACGTC. Translation: CASELAYEQYV.

This chain joins TRBV5-1 and TRBJ2-2; 10 bases agree with TRBD1. V was pared by 3 bases and J by 4 bases, with 6 bases of the junction left unmatched. There are 16 residues in the CDR3. Germline CDR1 reads SGHRS; CDR2 reads YFSETQ. In nucleotides, the CDR3 is TGCGCCAGCAGCTACGACAGGGGGCAGGCCACCGGGGAGCTGTTTTTT. The encoded protein is CASSYDRGQATGELFF.

In its sample, this clonotype was seen many times. The chain uses TRBV7-9 and TRBJ1-1; D unclear. Germline CDR1 is SEHNR and CDR2 is FQNEAQ (reference sequence). Trimming removed 2 bases from V and 6 bases from J, with 7 bases in between. This CDR3 contains 12 residues. The CDR3 here is CASSLLAPEAFF. The CDR3 DNA is TGTGCCAGCAGCTTATTAGCACCTGAAGCTTTCTTT.

This clonotype has ten or more counts. This rearrangement joins TRBV9 to TRBJ1-1; D is unresolved. The germline V gene encodes CDR1 SGDLS and CDR2 YYNGEE. V dropped 0 bases and J dropped 4 bases, with 10 bases sitting between them. The CDR3 extends over 14 amino acids. The CDR3 region is CASSVGGERTEAFF. DNA for the CDR3: TGTGCCAGCAGCGTAGGTGGGGAGCGCACTGAAGCTTTCTTT. Using reference TRBV9 and TRBJ1-1 for the parts outside the CDR3, the full variable domain is DSGVTQTPKHLITATGQRVTLRCSPRSGDLSVYWYQQSLDQGLQFLIQYYNGEERAKGNILERFSAQQFPDLHSELNLSSLELGDSALYFCASSVGGERTEAFFGQGTRLTVV.

In this sample, this clonotype turned up many times. V is TRBV5-1 and J is TRBJ2-5; weak D call: TRBD1 (5 bases). Germline V gene data show CDR1 as SGHRS and CDR2 as YFSETQ. V lost 0 bases and J lost 2, with 5 bases in between. CDR3 length: 13 residues. In DNA form, the CDR3 reads TGCGCCAGCAGCTTGGACAGGCAAGAGACCCAGTACTTC. Its translation is CASSLDRQETQYF.

V gene TRBV30 combines with J gene TRBJ2-2, with 10 bases fitting TRBD1. Germline V CDR1 and CDR2: GTSNPN, SVGIG (reference sequence). The CDR3 is 14 amino acids. Trimming cost V 8 bases and J 6 bases; bases outside gene matches: 9. The CDR3 region has the DNA TGTGCCGCTTCGGGACAGGGGATCGCCGGGGAGCTGTTTTTT. The encoded protein is CAASGQGIAGELFF.

This clonotype was seen ten or more times. The chain's CDR3 is CASSQDGSGATDTQYF. CDR3 sequence (DNA): TGCGCCAGCAGCCAAGACGGGAGCGGGGCCACAGATACGCAGTATTTT. This rearrangement joins TRBV4-3 to TRBJ2-3; 7 bases fit TRBD2. Germline CDR1 reads LGHNA; CDR2 reads YSLEER. Losses at the gene ends were 0 bases for V and 2 bases for J; bases not matched to a gene: 5. The CDR3 covers 16 residues.

This chain connects TRBV4-2 to TRBJ1-1; D is unresolved. The CDR3 contains 13 residues. V was shortened by 4 bases and J by 0 bases, with 6 bases between the two germline ends. Per germline, CDR1 LGHNA and CDR2 YNFKEQ. The CDR3 DNA sequence: TGTGCCAGCAGCCCCGCGATGAACACTGAAGCTTTCTTT. Residues: CASSPAMNTEAFF.